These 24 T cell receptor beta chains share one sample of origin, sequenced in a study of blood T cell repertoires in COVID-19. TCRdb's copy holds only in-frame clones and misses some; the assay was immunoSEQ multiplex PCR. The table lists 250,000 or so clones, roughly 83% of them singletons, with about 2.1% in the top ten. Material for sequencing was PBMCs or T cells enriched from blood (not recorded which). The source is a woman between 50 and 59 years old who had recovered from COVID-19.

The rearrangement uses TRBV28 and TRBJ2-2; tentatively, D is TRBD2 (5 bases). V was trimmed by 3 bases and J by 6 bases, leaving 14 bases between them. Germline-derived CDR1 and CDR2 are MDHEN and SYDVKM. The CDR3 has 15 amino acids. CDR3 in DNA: TGTGCCAGCAGTTTTTCAGGAGGTGGTTCCGGGGAGCTGTTTTTT. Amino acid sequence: CASSFSGGGSGELFF.

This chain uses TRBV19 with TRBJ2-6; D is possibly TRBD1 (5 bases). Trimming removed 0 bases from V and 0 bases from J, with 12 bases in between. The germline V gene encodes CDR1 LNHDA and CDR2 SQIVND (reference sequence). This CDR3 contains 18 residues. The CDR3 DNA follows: TGTGCCAGTAGTATAGATCCGAGACAGCACTCTGGGGCCAACGTCCTGACTTTC. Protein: CASSIDPRQHSGANVLTF.

The CDR3 spells CASSESVLDRERSEQYF. CDR3 in DNA: TGCGCCAGCAGTGAGAGTGTGTTGGACAGGGAAAGGAGCGAGCAGTACTTC. The chain has TRBV10-1 and TRBJ2-7; 8 bases line up with TRBD1. The J segment lost 6 bases and the V segment lost 2 bases, leaving 15 bases of the junction unmatched. This CDR3 is built from 17 residues. The germline CDR1 and CDR2 sequences are WNHNN and SYGVQD (reference sequence).

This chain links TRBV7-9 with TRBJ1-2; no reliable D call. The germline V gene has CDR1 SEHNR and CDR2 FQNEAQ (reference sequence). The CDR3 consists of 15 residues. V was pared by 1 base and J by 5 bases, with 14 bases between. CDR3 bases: TGTGCCAGCAGCTTAGGCACTAATCTAAGATATGGCTACACCTTC. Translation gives CASSLGTNLRYGYTF.

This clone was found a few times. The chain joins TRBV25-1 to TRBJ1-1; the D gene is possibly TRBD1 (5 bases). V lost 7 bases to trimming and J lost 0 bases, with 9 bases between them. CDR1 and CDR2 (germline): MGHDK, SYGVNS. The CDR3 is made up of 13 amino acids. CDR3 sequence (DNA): TGTGCCAGCACCCAGGGAATGAACACTGAAGCTTTCTTT. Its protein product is CASTQGMNTEAFF.

The CDR3 here is CASSGPGQGVYGYTF. The CDR3 coding sequence is TGTGCCAGCAGTGGGCCGGGACAGGGGGTCTATGGCTACACCTTC. The chain joins TRBV27 to TRBJ1-2; 11 bases map to TRBD1. The V gene end was trimmed by 5 bases and the J gene end by 4 bases; junction bases not matched to a gene: 6. CDR1 is MNHEY and CDR2 is SMNVEV in the germline V gene (reference sequence). The CDR3 contains 15 residues.

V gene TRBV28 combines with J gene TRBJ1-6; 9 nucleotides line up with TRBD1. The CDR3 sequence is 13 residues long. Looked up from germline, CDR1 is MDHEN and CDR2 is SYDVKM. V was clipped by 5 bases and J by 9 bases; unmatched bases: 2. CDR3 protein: CASSRTGASPLHF. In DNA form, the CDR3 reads TGTGCCAGCAGTAGGACAGGGGCTTCACCCCTCCACTTT.

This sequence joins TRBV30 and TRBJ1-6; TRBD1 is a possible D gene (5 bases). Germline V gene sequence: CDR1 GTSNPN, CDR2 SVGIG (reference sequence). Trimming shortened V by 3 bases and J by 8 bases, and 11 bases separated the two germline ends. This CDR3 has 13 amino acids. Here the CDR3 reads CAWSWQGDSPLHF. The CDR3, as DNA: TGTGCCTGGAGCTGGCAGGGCGATTCACCCCTCCACTTT. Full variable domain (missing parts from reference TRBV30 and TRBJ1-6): SQTIHQWPATLVQPVGSPLSLECTVEGTSNPNLYWYRQAAGRGLQLLFYSVGIGQISSEVPQNLSASRPQDRQFILSSKKLLLSDSGFYLCAWSWQGDSPLHFGNGTRLTVT.

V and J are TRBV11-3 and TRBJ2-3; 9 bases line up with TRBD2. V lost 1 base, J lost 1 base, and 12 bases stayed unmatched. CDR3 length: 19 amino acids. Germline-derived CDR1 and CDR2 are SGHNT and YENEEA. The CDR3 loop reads CASSLGWRGGLGRTDTQYF. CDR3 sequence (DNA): TGTGCCAGCAGCTTAGGCTGGCGGGGGGGCTTGGGGCGCACAGATACGCAGTATTTT.

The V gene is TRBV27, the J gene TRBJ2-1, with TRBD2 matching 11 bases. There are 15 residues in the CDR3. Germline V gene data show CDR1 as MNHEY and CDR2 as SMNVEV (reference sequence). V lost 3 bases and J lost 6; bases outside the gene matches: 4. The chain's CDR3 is CASSLLAGGVNEQFF. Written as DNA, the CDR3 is TGTGCCAGCAGTTTGCTAGCGGGAGGTGTCAATGAGCAGTTCTTC.

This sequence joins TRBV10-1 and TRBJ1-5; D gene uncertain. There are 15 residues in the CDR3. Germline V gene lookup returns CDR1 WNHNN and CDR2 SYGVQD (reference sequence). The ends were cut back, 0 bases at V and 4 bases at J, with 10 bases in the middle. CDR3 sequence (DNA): TGCGCCAGCAGTGAGTCGACTGGGAGGAATCAGCCCCAGCATTTT. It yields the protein CASSESTGRNQPQHF.

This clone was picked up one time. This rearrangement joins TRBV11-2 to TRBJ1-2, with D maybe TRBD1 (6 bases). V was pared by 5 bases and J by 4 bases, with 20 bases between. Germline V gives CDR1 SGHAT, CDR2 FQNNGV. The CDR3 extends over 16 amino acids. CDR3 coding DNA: TGTGCCAGCAGCAGGGGGGGAGCTCCGGGTAGCTATGGCTACACCTTC. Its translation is CASSRGGAPGSYGYTF.

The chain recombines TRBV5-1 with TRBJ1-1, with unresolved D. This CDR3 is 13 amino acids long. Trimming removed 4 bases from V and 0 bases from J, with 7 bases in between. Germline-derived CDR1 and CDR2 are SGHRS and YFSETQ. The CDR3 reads CASSGTVNTEAFF. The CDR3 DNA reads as TGCGCCAGCAGCGGCACAGTGAACACTGAAGCTTTCTTT.

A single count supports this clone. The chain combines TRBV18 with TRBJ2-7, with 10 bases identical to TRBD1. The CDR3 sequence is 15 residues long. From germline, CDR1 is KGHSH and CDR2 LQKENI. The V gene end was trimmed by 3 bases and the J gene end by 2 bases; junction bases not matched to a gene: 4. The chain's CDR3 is CASSPPDRGTYEQYF. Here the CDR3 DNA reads TGTGCCAGCTCACCTCCGGACAGGGGGACCTACGAGCAGTACTTC.

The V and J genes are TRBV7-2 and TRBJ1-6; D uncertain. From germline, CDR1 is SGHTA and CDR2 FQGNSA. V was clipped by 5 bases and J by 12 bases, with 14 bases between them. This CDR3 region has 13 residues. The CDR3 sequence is CASSPTPVIPLHF. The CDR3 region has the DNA TGTGCCAGCAGCCCTACCCCCGTCATACCCCTCCACTTT.

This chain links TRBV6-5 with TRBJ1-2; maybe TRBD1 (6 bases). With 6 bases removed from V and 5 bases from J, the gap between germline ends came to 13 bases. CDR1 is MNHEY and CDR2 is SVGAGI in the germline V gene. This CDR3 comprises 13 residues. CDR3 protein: CASSPTGSYGYTF. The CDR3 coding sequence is TGTGCCAGCAGCCCGACAGGTTCTTATGGCTACACCTTC.

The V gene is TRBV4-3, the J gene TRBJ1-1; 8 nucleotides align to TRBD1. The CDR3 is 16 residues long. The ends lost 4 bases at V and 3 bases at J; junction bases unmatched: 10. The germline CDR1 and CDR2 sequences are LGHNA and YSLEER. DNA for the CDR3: TGCGCCAGCAGCCCACAACCCCGGACAGGGTACACTGAAGCTTTCTTT. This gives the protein CASSPQPRTGYTEAFF.

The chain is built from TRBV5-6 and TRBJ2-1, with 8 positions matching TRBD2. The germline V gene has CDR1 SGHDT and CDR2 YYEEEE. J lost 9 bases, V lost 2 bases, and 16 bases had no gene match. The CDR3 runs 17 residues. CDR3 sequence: CASSFPIKSGSASEQFF. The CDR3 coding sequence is TGTGCCAGCAGCTTCCCTATCAAAAGCGGGAGCGCCTCTGAGCAGTTCTTC.

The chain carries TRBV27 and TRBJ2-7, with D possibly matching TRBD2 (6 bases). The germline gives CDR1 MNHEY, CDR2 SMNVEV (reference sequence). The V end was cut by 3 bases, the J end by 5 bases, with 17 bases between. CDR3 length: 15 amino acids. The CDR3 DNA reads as TGTGCCAGCAGTTTTCGCCCCGGGAGCGGTCACGAGCAGTACTTC. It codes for CASSFRPGSGHEQYF.

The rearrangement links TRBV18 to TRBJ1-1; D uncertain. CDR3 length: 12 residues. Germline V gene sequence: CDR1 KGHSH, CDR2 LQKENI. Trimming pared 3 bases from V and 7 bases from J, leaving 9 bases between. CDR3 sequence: CASSPAGGEAFF. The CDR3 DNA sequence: TGTGCCAGCTCACCCGCTGGAGGTGAAGCTTTCTTT.

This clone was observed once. CDR3 nucleotides: TGCGCCAGCAGCCAGAGGGCTGGTCCCTCTGGAAACACCATATATTTT. Residues: CASSQRAGPSGNTIYF. V gene TRBV4-3 combines with J gene TRBJ1-3, with no clear D. CDR3 length equals 16 residues. Looked up from germline, CDR1 is LGHNA and CDR2 is YSLEER. V was trimmed by 3 bases and J by 0 bases, leaving 12 bases between them.

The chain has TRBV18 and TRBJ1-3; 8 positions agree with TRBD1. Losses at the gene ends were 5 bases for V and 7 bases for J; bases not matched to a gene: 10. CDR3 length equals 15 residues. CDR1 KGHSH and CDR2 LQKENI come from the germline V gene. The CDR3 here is CASSSGTGPVNTIYF. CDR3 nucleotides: TGTGCCAGCTCATCCGGGACAGGACCGGTGAACACCATATATTTT.

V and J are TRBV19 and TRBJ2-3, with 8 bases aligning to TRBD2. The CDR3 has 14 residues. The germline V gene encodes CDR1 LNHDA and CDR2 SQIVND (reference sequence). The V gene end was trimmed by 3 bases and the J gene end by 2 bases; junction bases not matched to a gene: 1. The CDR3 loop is CASSMGLVTDTQYF. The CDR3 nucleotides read TGTGCCAGTAGTATGGGACTAGTCACAGATACGCAGTATTTT.

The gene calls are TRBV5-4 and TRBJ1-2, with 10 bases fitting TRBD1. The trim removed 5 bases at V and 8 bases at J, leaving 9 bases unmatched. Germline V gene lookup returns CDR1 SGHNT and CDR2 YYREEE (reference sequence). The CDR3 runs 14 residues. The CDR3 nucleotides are TGTGCCAGCAGGCCGGACAGGGGGTCGCGGGGCTACACCTTC. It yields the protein CASRPDRGSRGYTF.